The sequence of this TCR beta chain was determined in a study of identical twins. Unique molecular identifiers were present on the cDNA, which also gained a universal primer site by template switching. TCRdb called the 5' RACE reads again in MiXCR, with one record for every CDR3 protein. The sample gives under 250,000 distinct CDR3 sequences, around 10% of which show up once; 5.1% is in the top ten. A remark on this clonotype: Its antigen is unknown.

All of the donors were Caucasians in good health. This CDR3 is built from 15 residues. Germline V CDR1 and CDR2: SGDLS, YYNGEE. Deletions cut 3 bases from V and 6 bases from J, with 16 bases between. Notes on the study in general: Weaker excess twin sharing was observed in beta out-of-frame sequences.

The sequencing input was memory (CD45RO+) T cells sorted from blood. This rearrangement joins TRBV9 to TRBJ2-4; possibly TRBD1 or TRBD2 for D (6 bases each). The clonotype originates from a woman younger than 30 in good health. This CDR3 is CASSAGDFVVNIQYF. In nucleotides, the CDR3 is TGTGCCAGCAGCGCAGGGGACTTTGTGGTAAACATTCAGTACTTC.